One T cell receptor (beta chain) is described in this entry. Clones were read by immunoSEQ multiplex PCR, and TCRdb kept only the in-frame ones, dropping some. The table shows fewer than 85,000 clones, with nearly 95% occurring only once. The CDR3 has 15 amino acids. Germline V CDR1 and CDR2: SEHNR, FQNEAQ (reference sequence). Trimming removed 1 base from V and 3 bases from J, with 11 bases in between. The entry originates in a study of T cell changes during pregnancy in multiple sclerosis. The TCR was taken from a female donor with multiple sclerosis, enrolled in a pregnancy study. This chain links TRBV7-9 with TRBJ2-3; perhaps TRBD1 as D (6 bases). The sample consisted of peripheral blood, taken in the second trimester of pregnancy. The DNA for the CDR3 is TGTGCCAGCAGCTTAGGGTGGGGGCGAACAGATACGCAGTATTTT. It translates to CASSLGWGRTDTQYF.